This TCR beta chain was captured by sequencing in a study of T cells in Graves' hyperthyroidism and ophthalmopathy. Study background: Specimen type is peripheral blood, collected at initial diagnosis prior to any treatment.

Amplification of TCR beta CDR3 regions was performed using RNA transcripts as template. The TCR CDR3 first-round RT-PCR relied on the HTBI primer set. Each CDR3 protein is one row after TCRdb ran MiXCR on the multiplex PCR reads. The sample has roughly 280,000 distinct CDR3 sequences, about 15% seen once. The CDR3 contains 16 residues. V was cut by 0 bases and J by 6 bases, with 12 bases left in between. Germline V gene data show CDR1 as MGHRA and CDR2 as YSYEKL. On the basis of clinical symptoms, serum thyroxine and TRAb, thyroid ultrasound and orbital computed tomography, diagnoses were made. The genes are TRBV4-1 and TRBJ1-6, with D tentatively TRBD1 (5 bases). The sample was blood. This TCR derives from a woman aged 55 to 70 with Graves' ophthalmopathy. The CDR3 region has the DNA TGCGCCAGCAGCCAAGAGGGTCTAGGGGTTAATTCACCCCTCCACTTT. This translates into CASSQEGLGVNSPLHF.